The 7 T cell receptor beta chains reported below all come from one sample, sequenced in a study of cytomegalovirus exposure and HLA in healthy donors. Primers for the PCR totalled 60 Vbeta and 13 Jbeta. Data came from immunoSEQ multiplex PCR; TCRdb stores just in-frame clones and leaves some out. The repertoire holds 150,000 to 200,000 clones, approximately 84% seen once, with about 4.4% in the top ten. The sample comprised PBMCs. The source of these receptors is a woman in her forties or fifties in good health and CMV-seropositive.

CDR3 region: CASSFGRSITEAFF. CDR3 nucleotide sequence: TGTGCCAGCAGCTTTGGGAGATCCATCACTGAAGCTTTCTTT. The chain links TRBV11-2 to TRBJ1-1; D remains unclear. Trimming cost V 3 bases and J 4 bases, with 12 bases left between them. Germline V gives CDR1 SGHAT, CDR2 FQNNGV. CDR3 length: 14 residues.

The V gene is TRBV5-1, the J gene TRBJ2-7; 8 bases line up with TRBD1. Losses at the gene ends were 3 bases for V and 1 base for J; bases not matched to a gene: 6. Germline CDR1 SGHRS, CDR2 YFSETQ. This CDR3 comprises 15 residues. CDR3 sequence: CASSSDRGPSYEQYF. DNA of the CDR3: TGCGCCAGCAGCTCCGACAGGGGACCTTCCTACGAGCAGTACTTC.

In DNA form, the CDR3 reads TGTGCCAGCAGCTTAGCGGGGGGGAAGGATGGCTACACCTTC. This encodes CASSLAGGKDGYTF. The chain has TRBV11-2 and TRBJ1-2; maybe TRBD1 (5 bases). This CDR3 has 14 residues. V was clipped by 1 base and J by 6 bases, with 12 bases between them. Germline assignment: CDR1 SGHAT and CDR2 FQNNGV. The entire variable domain, with the rest obtained from reference TRBV11-2 and TRBJ1-2, is as follows: EAGVAQSPRYKIIEKRQSVAFWCNPISGHATLYWYQQILGQGPKLLIQFQNNGVVDDSQLPKDRFSAERLKGVDSTLKIQPAKLEDSAVYLCASSLAGGKDGYTFGSGTRLTVV.

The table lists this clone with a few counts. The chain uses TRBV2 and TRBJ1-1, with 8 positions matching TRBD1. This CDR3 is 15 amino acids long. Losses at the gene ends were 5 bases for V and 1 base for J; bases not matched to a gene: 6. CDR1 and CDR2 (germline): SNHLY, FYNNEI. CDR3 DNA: TGTGCCAGCAGTAGGTCGGACAGGGAGAACACTGAAGCTTTCTTT. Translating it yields CASSRSDRENTEAFF. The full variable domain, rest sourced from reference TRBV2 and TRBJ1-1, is EPEVTQTPSHQVTQMGQEVILRCVPISNHLYFYWYRQILGQKVEFLVSFYNNEISEKSEIFDDQFSVERPDGSNFTLKIRSTKLEDSAMYFCASSRSDRENTEAFFGQGTRLTVV.

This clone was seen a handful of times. Here the CDR3 DNA reads TGTGCCAGCAGCTTAGGCCCAGGGCCCTCTGGAAACACCATATATTTT. It encodes CASSLGPGPSGNTIYF. The chain uses TRBV7-2 and TRBJ1-3, with D maybe TRBD1 (5 bases). V shed 1 base and J shed 0 bases, with 10 bases lying between them. Germline V gene sequence: CDR1 SGHTA, CDR2 FQGNSA. CDR3 length: 16 residues.

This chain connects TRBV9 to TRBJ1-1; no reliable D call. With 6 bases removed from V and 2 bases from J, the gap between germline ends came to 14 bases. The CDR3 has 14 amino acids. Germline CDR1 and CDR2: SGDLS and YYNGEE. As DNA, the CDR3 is TGTGCCAGCACCGAAGGAGCAGTCAACACTGAAGCTTTCTTT. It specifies CASTEGAVNTEAFF.

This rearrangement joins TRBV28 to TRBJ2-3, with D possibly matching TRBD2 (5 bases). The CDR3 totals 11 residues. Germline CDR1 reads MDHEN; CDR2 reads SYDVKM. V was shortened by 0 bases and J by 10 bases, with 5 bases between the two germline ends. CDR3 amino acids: CASSLWGAQYF. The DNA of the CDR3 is TGTGCCAGCAGTTTATGGGGAGCGCAGTATTTT.